The entry below gives a single TCR beta chain sequence along with its context. This clone was seen a single time. The antigen it recognizes is unknown. The input lacks base qualities; no much larger clone sits a single base away. The time point label corresponds to: about 28 days (+/-7) after the second vaccine dose. AZD1222 recipients with second doses at about 4 weeks or about 12 weeks were pooled, because spike-specific TCR depth and breadth did not differ between schedules. The vaccinee samples were drawn from two UK trials, COV001 and COV002, one of which was a single-blind randomized controlled phase 2/3 trial testing AZD1222 (ChAdOx1 nCoV-19) in healthy adults. Trial participant PBMC samples were collected at day 0 and day 28 after the second dose for TCRbeta chain sequencing. The CDR3 regions of human TCRbeta chains were analyzed by immunosequencing. From the authors' description of their analysis: TCRs in the repertoires were compared against a reference library of SARS-CoV-2-specific TCRs that had been generated with the MIRA antigen-specificity platform. Breadth meant the fraction of unique TCRs that were SARS-CoV-2-associated, whereas depth meant the fraction of total T cells that were SARS-CoV-2-associated. Using the MIRA data, every spike-specific TCR was mapped to the spike region that the TCR reacted to and assigned to either a CD4 or a CD8 class. Log10-transformed breadth and depth values were compared by one-way ANOVA with Sidak's multiple comparisons tests. TCRdb obtained this table from immuneACCESS and retained in-frame rearrangements with V and J assigned. These tables miss some clones; where compared with another copy, unresolved V genes account for less than half of the shortfall, and the remainder is unexplained. V, J and clone size reflect that table, while D and trimming were determined from the DNA. The sample contains roughly 130,000 clones, just under 95% of them found a single time. Roughly 1% of the sample comes from the top ten.

CDR1 SEHNR and CDR2 FQNEAQ are derived from the germline V gene (reference sequence). The trim is 2 bases for V and 4 bases for J, with a gap of 17 bases between the germline ends. The CDR3 spans 17 residues, from the cysteine through the phenylalanine. Only the CDR3 region is kept as DNA, spanning 51 bases read in frame from base 1. This entry belongs to a study of T cell responses to AZD1222 COVID-19 vaccine (TCRdb year 2021). About the investigation overall: A total of just over 230 trial participants underwent TCR sequencing, of whom about 200 had received two doses of AZD1222 and some 26 had received two doses of the MenACWY control vaccine. Trial participants were enrolled into age subgroups of 18-55, 56-69 and 70-plus years, which contained roughly 140, 27 and 60 TCR-sequenced participants, respectively. The full study reports these points: Reportedly, close to half of the unique spike-specific TCRs recognized epitopes lying outside the regions that are mutated in the B.1.351 and B.1.1.7 variants. After two AZD1222 doses, spike-specific TCR breadth and depth were significantly higher than at day 0 and than in MenACWY recipients. Conclusions about previously exposed vaccinees are limited because only five or six AZD1222 recipients were SARS-CoV-2 seropositive at baseline. Participants were mostly white British, with more females than males. The authors suggested clonal diversity may have been underestimated. The vaccine-associated CD4 TCRs covered the entire spike protein, and the dominant responses fell in regions 160-218 and 743-854. In the small 56-69-year group, the increase in depth fell short of significance, most likely because of low power. No day 14 peak-response samples were available, so repertoires were characterized only after the peak T cell response.

Here the chain combines TRBV7-9 and TRBJ2-2, with no D gene named confidently. The source of this sequence is an adult who received the AZD1222 COVID-19 vaccine. Sequences were derived from peripheral blood, sampled 28 days after the second AZD1222 dose. The CDR3 corresponds to CASSLSTQHEITGELFF. At the DNA level, the sequence is TGTGCCAGCAGCTTATCGACCCAACATGAAATCACCGGGGAGCTGTTTTTT.